The clone carrying this TCR beta chain was detected ten times or more. Its target is unknown. This sample was taken from a study of identical twins. Study-level results: Abundant beta clonotypes from cord blood had fewer insertions, unlike memory repertoires, which showed none. Model-predicted out-of-frame TCR alpha sharing fell below observed values in monozygotic twins.

TCRdb used MiXCR to reprocess the 5' RACE reads, holding one entry per CDR3 protein. The table has 150,000 or so distinct CDR3 sequences, roughly 3.5% seen once. Germline V gene data show CDR1 as SGHAT and CDR2 as FQNNGV. This CDR3 has 15 amino acids. Trimming cost V 1 base and J 4 bases, with 10 bases left between them. The V and J genes are TRBV11-2 and TRBJ2-2; maybe TRBD1 (5 bases). The sample was memory T cells sorted from blood. This clonotype was sampled from a man between 18 and 29 years old in good health. CDR3 sequence reads: CASSLAGQSTGELFF. In DNA, the CDR3 is TGTGCCAGCAGCTTAGCCGGACAAAGCACCGGGGAGCTGTTTTTT.